This is a list of T cell receptor beta chains from one sample in a study of T cell changes during pregnancy in multiple sclerosis. Sequencing was performed with immunoSEQ multiplex PCR; in TCRdb, only in-frame clones are kept and a portion is missing. The sample includes approximately 30,000 clones, roughly 87% of them seen just once. The sequencing here drew on CD8+ T cells from peripheral blood mononuclear cells, taken in the third trimester of pregnancy. These receptor sequences come from a female donor with multiple sclerosis, enrolled in a pregnancy study. The CDR3 runs from the conserved cysteine through the conserved F or W. D genes are given only for firm matches. Clone size is given for some rows only: seen once, a few or many times, or a class if the clone is expanded.

>.|.|TRBJ2-5|TRBV11-2
CASSLVAATKTQYF
TGTGCCAGCAGCTTAGTGGCGGCAACAAAGACCCAGTACTTC
>.|.|TRBJ2-6|TRBV7-9
CASSSPDQGSGANVLTF
TGTGCCAGCAGCTCCCCGGACCAGGGGTCTGGGGCCAACGTCCTGACTTTC
>TRBD1|.|TRBJ1-4|TRBV5-6
CASSLGTVQKLFF
TGTGCCAGCAGCTTAGGGACAGTTCAGAAACTGTTTTTT
>.|.|TRBJ2-1|TRBV27
CASSLSPRGNEQFF
TGTGCCAGCAGTTTATCTCCTAGGGGCAATGAGCAGTTCTTC
>.|.|TRBJ1-2|TRBV4-1
CASSQNEWTDGLFYGYTF
TGCGCCAGCAGCCAGAATGAATGGACTGACGGTCTCTTCTATGGCTACACCTTC
>.|.|TRBJ2-2|TRBV2
CASSGGQNTGELFF
TGTGCCAGCAGTGGGGGACAGAACACCGGGGAGCTGTTTTTT
>TRBD2|.|TRBJ2-1|TRBV5-6
CASSGGGLAGVPYNEQFF
TGTGCCAGCAGCGGGGGAGGGCTAGCGGGAGTTCCCTACAATGAGCAGTTCTTC
>TRBD1|.|TRBJ2-7|TRBV7-7
CASSPHPPRDRGEYEQYF
TGTGCCAGCAGCCCGCACCCCCCTCGGGACAGGGGTGAGTACGAGCAGTACTTC
>TRBD1|.|TRBJ2-1|TRBV2
CASSPIRDRGNEQFF
TGTGCCAGCAGCCCTATCCGGGACAGGGGTAATGAGCAGTTCTTC
>TRBD1|.|TRBJ1-1|TRBV5-4
CASSFAGGEAFF
TGTGCCAGCAGCTTCGCAGGGGGTGAAGCTTTCTTT
>TRBD1|.|TRBJ1-2|TRBV27
CASRDRAGVGSYTF
TGTGCCAGCAGGGACAGGGCCGGGGTCGGGAGCTACACCTTC
>TRBD1|.|TRBJ1-1|TRBV19
CASRAGGTEAFF
TGTGCCAGCCGTGCAGGGGGAACTGAAGCTTTCTTT
>.|once|TRBJ2-2|TRBV7-3
CASSLNGPGDGELFF
TGTGCCAGCAGCTTAAACGGCCCGGGGGACGGGGAGCTGTTTTTT
>TRBD2|.|TRBJ2-3|TRBV28
CASSKAGGVDTQYF
TGTGCCAGCAGTAAAGCGGGAGGGGTAGATACGCAGTATTTT
>.|.|TRBJ2-5|TRBV27
CASSYLGETQYF
TGTGCCAGCAGCTACCTCGGGGAGACCCAGTACTTC
>.|.|TRBJ2-7|TRBV7-2
CASSSPGRGPYEQYF
TGTGCCAGCAGCTCCCCGGGGCGGGGGCCCTACGAGCAGTACTTC
>TRBD1|.|TRBJ2-1|TRBV6-4
CASSPGQGAVDEQFF
TGTGCCAGCAGTCCCGGACAGGGGGCTGTGGATGAGCAGTTCTTC
>.|.|TRBJ2-5|TRBV29-1
CSVLNLQRAKTQYF
TGCAGCGTCCTCAACCTACAGCGGGCAAAGACCCAGTACTTC
>TRBD2|.|TRBJ2-7|TRBV27
CASSHGGNRGEQYF
TGTGCCAGCAGTCACGGGGGGAACCGGGGGGAGCAGTACTTC
>TRBD1|few|TRBJ1-5|TRBV7-2
CASSLEGRQGSNQPQHF
TGTGCCAGCAGCTTAGAGGGGCGACAGGGCAGCAATCAGCCCCAGCATTTT
>TRBD2|.|TRBJ2-3|TRBV6-4
CASSDKSSGADTQYF
TGTGCCAGCAGTGACAAGTCTAGCGGGGCAGATACGCAGTATTTT
>.|.|TRBJ2-7|TRBV5-5
CASCREAYEQYF
TGTGCCAGCTGTCGAGAGGCCTACGAGCAGTACTTC
>TRBD1|.|TRBJ2-6|TRBV7-2
CASSLDDRVYSGANVLTF
TGTGCCAGCAGCTTAGATGACAGGGTTTACTCTGGGGCCAACGTCCTGACTTTC
>TRBD2|.|TRBJ2-1|TRBV2
CASSDLAGGTYNEQFF
TGTGCCAGCAGTGACCTAGCGGGGGGCACCTACAATGAGCAGTTCTTC
>TRBD2|.|TRBJ2-7|TRBV28
CASRKTGLATEQYF
TGTGCCAGCAGAAAGACGGGACTAGCGACCGAGCAGTACTTC
>TRBD2|few|TRBJ2-1|TRBV19
CASSTSGGRYNEQFF
TGTGCCAGCTCGACTAGCGGGGGGAGATACAATGAGCAGTTCTTC
>.|.|TRBJ2-1|TRBV27
CASSLYAETRYNEQFF
TGTGCCAGCAGTTTATATGCGGAAACCAGATACAATGAGCAGTTCTTC
>TRBD1|.|TRBJ2-1|TRBV7-6
CASSLGADTGTGYANEQFF
TGTGCCAGCAGCTTAGGCGCAGATACCGGGACAGGGTATGCCAATGAGCAGTTCTTC
>.|.|TRBJ2-3|TRBV2
CASTGGRNTQYF
TGTGCCAGCACTGGGGGGAGAAATACGCAGTATTTT
>.|.|TRBJ2-7|TRBV10-3
CAISGIAEGAGPYYEQYF
TGTGCCATCAGTGGTATAGCGGAGGGGGCAGGCCCTTACTACGAGCAGTACTTC
>.|.|TRBJ2-2|TRBV9
CASSPNTGELFF
TGTGCCAGCAGTCCAAACACCGGGGAGCTGTTTTTT
>TRBD1|.|TRBJ1-5|TRBV6-1
CASRTTGNSNQPQHF
TGTGCCAGCAGAACGACAGGGAATAGCAATCAGCCCCAGCATTTT
>.|.|TRBJ1-2|TRBV5-6
CASTPESSLNYGYTF
TGTGCCAGCACCCCGGAGAGTTCCCTTAACTATGGCTACACCTTC
>.|.|TRBJ2-7|TRBV27
CASSFNTGSTYEQYF
TGTGCCAGCAGTTTTAATACGGGATCCACCTACGAGCAGTACTTC
>.|once|TRBJ2-3|TRBV19
CASRGSSTDTQYF
TGTGCCTCTAGGGGGTCTAGCACAGATACGCAGTATTTT
>.|few|TRBJ1-1|TRBV30
CAWSVQRGKKAEAFF
TGTGCCTGGAGTGTACAGCGGGGTAAGAAGGCGGAAGCTTTCTTT
>TRBD2|.|TRBJ2-1|TRBV27
CASSLRPRESSYNEQFF
TGTGCCAGCAGTTTAAGGCCGCGGGAGAGCTCCTACAATGAGCAGTTCTTC